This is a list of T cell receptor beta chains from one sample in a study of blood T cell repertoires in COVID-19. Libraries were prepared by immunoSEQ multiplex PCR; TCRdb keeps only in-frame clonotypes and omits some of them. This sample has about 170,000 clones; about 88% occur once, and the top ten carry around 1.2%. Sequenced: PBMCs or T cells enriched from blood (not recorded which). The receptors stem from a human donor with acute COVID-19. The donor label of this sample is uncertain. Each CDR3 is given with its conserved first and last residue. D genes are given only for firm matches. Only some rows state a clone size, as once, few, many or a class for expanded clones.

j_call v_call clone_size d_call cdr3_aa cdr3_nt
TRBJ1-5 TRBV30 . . CAWSENPWGRNNQPQHF TGTGCCTGGAGTGAAAACCCCTGGGGGAGGAATAATCAGCCCCAGCATTTT
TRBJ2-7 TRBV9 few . CASSVDGLGEQYF TGTGCCAGCAGCGTAGATGGGCTTGGCGAGCAGTACTTC
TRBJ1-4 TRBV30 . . CAWSPGGVGGNEKLFF TGTGCCTGGAGTCCCGGCGGAGTGGGGGGGAATGAAAAACTGTTTTTT
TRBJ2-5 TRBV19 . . CASSRQGGIQETQYF TGTGCCAGTAGTCGCCAGGGCGGGATCCAAGAGACCCAGTACTTC
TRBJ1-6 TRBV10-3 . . CAAGDYRDNSPLHF TGTGCCGCCGGGGATTACAGGGATAATTCACCCCTCCACTTT
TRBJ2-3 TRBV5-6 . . CASSISGVTSTDTQYF TGTGCCAGCAGCATCTCGGGGGTGACTAGCACAGATACGCAGTATTTT
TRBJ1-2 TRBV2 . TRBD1 CASRARGQGAWGYTF TGTGCCAGCAGGGCTAGGGGACAGGGGGCTTGGGGCTACACCTTC
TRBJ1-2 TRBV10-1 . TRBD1 CASSERDRAHYGYTF TGCGCCAGCAGTGAGCGGGACAGGGCCCACTATGGCTACACCTTC
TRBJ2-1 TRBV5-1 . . CASSLTGLGDEQFF TGCGCCAGCAGCCTCACCGGACTGGGCGATGAGCAGTTCTTC
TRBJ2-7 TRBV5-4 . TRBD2 CASSSGTSNYEQYF TGTGCCAGCAGCTCCGGGACTAGCAACTACGAGCAGTACTTC
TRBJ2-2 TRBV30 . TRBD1 CAWSPGQYTGELFF TGTGCCTGGAGCCCGGGACAGTACACCGGGGAGCTGTTTTTT
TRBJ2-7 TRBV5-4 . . CASSPDRNPYEQYF TGTGCCAGCAGCCCCGACAGAAACCCCTACGAGCAGTACTTC
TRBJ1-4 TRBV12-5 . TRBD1 CASGPGQGFEKLFF TGTGCTAGTGGCCCGGGACAGGGGTTCGAAAAACTGTTTTTT
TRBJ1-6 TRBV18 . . CASSPSGTLYNSPLHF TGTGCCAGCTCACCATCCGGGACACTTTATAATTCACCCCTCCACTTT
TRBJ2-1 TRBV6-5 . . CASISGTPGYNEQFF TGTGCCAGCATATCCGGGACACCCGGATACAATGAGCAGTTCTTC
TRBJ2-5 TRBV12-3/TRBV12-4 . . CASGSGSPETQYF TGTGCCAGCGGATCGGGAAGCCCAGAGACCCAGTACTTC
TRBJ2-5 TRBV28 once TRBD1 CASSRGQGAGETQYF TGTGCCAGCAGCCGGGGACAGGGGGCCGGGGAGACCCAGTACTTC
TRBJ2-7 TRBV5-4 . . CASSLRGGDYEQYF TGTGCCAGCAGCTTGCGAGGAGGGGACTACGAGCAGTACTTC
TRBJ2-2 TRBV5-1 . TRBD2 CASSLAGGPGELFF TGCGCCAGCAGCTTAGCGGGGGGGCCCGGGGAGCTGTTTTTT
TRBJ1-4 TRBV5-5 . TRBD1 CASSQQGTTNEKLFF TGTGCCAGCAGCCAACAGGGGACTACTAATGAAAAACTGTTTTTT
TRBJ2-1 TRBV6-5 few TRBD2 CASTAGGGYNEQFF TGTGCCAGCACGGCGGGGGGAGGCTACAATGAGCAGTTCTTC
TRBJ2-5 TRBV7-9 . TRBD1 CASSPSGQILGTQYF TGTGCCAGCAGCCCATCGGGACAGATCCTAGGGACCCAGTACTTC
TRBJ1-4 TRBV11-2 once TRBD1 CASSPRTGGAATNEKLFF TGTGCCAGCAGCCCACGGACAGGGGGGGCCGCAACTAATGAAAAACTGTTTTTT
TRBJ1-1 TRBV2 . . CASSSGGVRTEAFF TGTGCCAGCAGTTCCGGCGGGGTGAGGACTGAAGCTTTCTTT
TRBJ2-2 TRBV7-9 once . CASSFSVTGELFF TGTGCCAGCAGCTTTTCGGTAACCGGGGAGCTGTTTTTT
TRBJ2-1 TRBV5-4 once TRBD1 CASRSGTGDYNEQFF TGTGCCAGCAGATCGGGGACAGGCGATTACAATGAGCAGTTCTTC
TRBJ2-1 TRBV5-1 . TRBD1 CASSSTGTGENEQFF TGCGCCAGCAGCTCTACCGGGACAGGGGAGAATGAGCAGTTCTTC
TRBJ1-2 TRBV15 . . CATSRDVYGYTF TGTGCCACCAGCAGAGATGTATATGGCTACACCTTC
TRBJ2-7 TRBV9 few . CASSVEGRGWNEQYF TGTGCCAGCAGCGTAGAAGGAAGAGGTTGGAACGAGCAGTACTTC
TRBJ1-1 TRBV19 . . CASSIGATEAFF TGTGCCAGTAGTATAGGGGCCACTGAAGCTTTCTTT
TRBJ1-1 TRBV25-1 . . CASSEYGLLEAFF TGTGCCAGCAGTGAATACGGACTCTTAGAAGCTTTCTTT
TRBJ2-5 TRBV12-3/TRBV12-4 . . CASSRSRVETQYF TGTGCCAGCAGCCGTAGCAGGGTAGAGACCCAGTACTTC
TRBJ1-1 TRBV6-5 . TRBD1 CASSYGTAAEAFF TGTGCCAGCAGTTACGGGACAGCAGCTGAAGCTTTCTTT
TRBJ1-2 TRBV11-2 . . CASSHAAGGIYGYTF TGTGCCAGCAGCCATGCGGCGGGAGGTATCTATGGCTACACCTTC
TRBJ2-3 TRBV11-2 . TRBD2 CASSPISGGASDTQYF TGTGCCAGCAGCCCAATTAGCGGGGGGGCGTCAGATACGCAGTATTTT
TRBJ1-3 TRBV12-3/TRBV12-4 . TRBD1 CASSLGTGDTIYF TGTGCCAGCAGTTTAGGGACAGGGGACACCATATATTTT
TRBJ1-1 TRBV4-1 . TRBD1 CASSQRQGQGVFVTEAFF TGCGCCAGCAGCCAACGTCAAGGACAGGGGGTGTTCGTCACTGAAGCTTTCTTT
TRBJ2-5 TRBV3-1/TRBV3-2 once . CASSQGRVQETQYF TGTGCCAGCAGCCAAGGCAGGGTGCAAGAGACCCAGTACTTC
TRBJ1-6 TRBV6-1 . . CASSEGQAYNSPLHF TGTGCCAGCAGTGAAGGACAGGCGTATAATTCACCCCTCCACTTT
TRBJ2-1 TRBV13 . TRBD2 CASSFQRGVEQFF TGTGCCAGCAGCTTTCAGCGGGGGGTTGAGCAGTTCTTC
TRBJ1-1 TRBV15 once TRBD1 CATSRETGAYTEAFF TGTGCCACCAGCAGAGAAACAGGGGCCTACACTGAAGCTTTCTTT
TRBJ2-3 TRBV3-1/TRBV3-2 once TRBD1 CASSGSMIRGRTDTQYF TGTGCCAGCAGCGGGTCGATGATCAGGGGGCGGACAGATACGCAGTATTTT
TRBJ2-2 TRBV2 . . CASSKDSPMAGELFF TGTGCCAGCAGTAAAGACAGCCCGATGGCCGGGGAGCTGTTTTTT
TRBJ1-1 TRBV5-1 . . CASSSSVWPRGTEAFF TGCGCCAGCAGCTCGTCCGTGTGGCCAAGAGGAACTGAAGCTTTCTTT
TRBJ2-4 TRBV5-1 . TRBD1 CASSLWGQGIVGENIQYF TGCGCCAGCAGCTTGTGGGGACAGGGAATTGTCGGGGAAAACATTCAGTACTTC
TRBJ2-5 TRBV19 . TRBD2 CASNPAGGLQETQYF TGTGCCAGTAACCCAGCGGGGGGCCTTCAAGAGACCCAGTACTTC
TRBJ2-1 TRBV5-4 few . CASTLDSSSYNEQFF TGTGCCAGCACCTTAGACAGTAGCTCCTACAATGAGCAGTTCTTC
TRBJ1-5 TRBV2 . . CASSDPPGHLEVQQPQHF TGTGCCAGCAGTGACCCCCCGGGACATCTGGAGGTACAACAGCCCCAGCATTTT
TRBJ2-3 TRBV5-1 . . CASSLVLGTDTQYF TGCGCCAGCAGCTTGGTCCTCGGCACAGATACGCAGTATTTT
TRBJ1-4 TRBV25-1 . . CASSEQGPATNEKLFF TGTGCCAGCAGTGAACAGGGGCCCGCAACTAATGAAAAACTGTTTTTT
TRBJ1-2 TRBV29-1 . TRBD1 CSVDRARGYGYTF TGCAGCGTGGACAGGGCTAGGGGCTATGGCTACACCTTC
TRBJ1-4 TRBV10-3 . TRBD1 CAISESGQGAGKLFF TGTGCCATCAGTGAGTCGGGACAGGGGGCAGGAAAACTGTTTTTT
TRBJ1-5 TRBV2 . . CASSQGPNSNQPQHF TGTGCCAGCAGCCAGGGTCCAAATAGCAATCAGCCCCAGCATTTT
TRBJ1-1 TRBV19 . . CASSIGLGEAFF TGTGCCAGTAGTATAGGGCTTGGTGAAGCTTTCTTT
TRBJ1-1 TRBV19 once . CASRDPREKNTEAFF TGTGCCAGTAGGGACCCGAGGGAGAAGAACACTGAAGCTTTCTTT